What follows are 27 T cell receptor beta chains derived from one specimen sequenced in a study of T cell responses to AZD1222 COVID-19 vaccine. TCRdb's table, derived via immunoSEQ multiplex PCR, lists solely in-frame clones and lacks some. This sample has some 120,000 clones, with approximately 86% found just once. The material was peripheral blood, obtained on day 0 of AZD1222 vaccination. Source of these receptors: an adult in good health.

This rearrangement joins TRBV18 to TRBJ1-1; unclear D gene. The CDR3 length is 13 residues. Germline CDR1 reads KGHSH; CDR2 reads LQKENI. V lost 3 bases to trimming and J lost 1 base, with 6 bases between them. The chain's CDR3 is CASSPRENTEAFF. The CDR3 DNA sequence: TGTGCCAGCTCACCGAGAGAGAACACTGAAGCTTTCTTT. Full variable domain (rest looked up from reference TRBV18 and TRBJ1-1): NAGVMQNPRHLVRRRGQEARLRCSPMKGHSHVYWYRQLPEEGLKFMVYLQKENIIDESGMPKERFSAEFPKEGPSILRIQQVVRGDSAAYFCASSPRENTEAFFGQGTRLTVV.

The CDR3 reads CASSQDLGQGYGYTF. CDR3 in DNA: TGTGCCAGCAGCCAAGATCTGGGACAGGGCTATGGCTACACCTTC. V is TRBV4-2 and J is TRBJ1-2; 9 bases are shared with TRBD1. The CDR3 is 15 amino acids. V dropped 0 bases and J dropped 4; count of bases not matched to a gene: 3. CDR1 is LGHNA, CDR2 YNFKEQ, per germline.

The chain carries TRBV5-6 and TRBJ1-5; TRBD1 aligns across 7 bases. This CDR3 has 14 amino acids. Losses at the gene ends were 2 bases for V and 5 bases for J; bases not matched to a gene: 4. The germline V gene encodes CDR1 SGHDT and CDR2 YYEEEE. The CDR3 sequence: CASSFQGEDQPQHF. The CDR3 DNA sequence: TGTGCCAGCAGCTTTCAGGGGGAGGATCAGCCCCAGCATTTT.

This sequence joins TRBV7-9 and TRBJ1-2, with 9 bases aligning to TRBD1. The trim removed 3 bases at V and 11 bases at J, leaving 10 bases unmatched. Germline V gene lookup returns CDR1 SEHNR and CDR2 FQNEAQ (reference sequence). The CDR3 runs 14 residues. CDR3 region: CASSFADRGFFYTF. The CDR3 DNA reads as TGTGCCAGCAGCTTCGCGGACAGGGGCTTCTTTTACACCTTC.

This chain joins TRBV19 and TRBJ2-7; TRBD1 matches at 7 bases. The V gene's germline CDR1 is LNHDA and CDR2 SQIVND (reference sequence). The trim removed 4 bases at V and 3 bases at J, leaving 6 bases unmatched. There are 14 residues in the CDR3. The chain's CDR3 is CASSTQQGNYEQYF. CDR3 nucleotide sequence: TGTGCCAGTAGTACCCAACAGGGGAACTACGAGCAGTACTTC.

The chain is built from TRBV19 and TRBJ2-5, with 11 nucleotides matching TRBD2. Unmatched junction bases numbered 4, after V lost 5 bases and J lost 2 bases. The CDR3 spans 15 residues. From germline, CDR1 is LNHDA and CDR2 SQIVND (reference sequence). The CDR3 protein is CASSGGLAVQETQYF. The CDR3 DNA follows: TGTGCCAGTAGTGGGGGACTAGCGGTGCAAGAGACCCAGTACTTC.

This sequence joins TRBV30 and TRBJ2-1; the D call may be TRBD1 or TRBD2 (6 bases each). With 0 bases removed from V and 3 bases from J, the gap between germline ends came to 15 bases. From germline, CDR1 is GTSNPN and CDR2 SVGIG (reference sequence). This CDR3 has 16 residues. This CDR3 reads CAWSVLGGDHYNEQFF. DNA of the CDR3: TGTGCCTGGAGTGTACTCGGGGGCGACCACTACAATGAGCAGTTCTTC.

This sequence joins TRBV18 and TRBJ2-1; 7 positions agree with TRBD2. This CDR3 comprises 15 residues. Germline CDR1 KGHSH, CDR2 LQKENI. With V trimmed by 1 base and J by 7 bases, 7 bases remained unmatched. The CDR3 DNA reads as TGTGCCAGCTCACCACTTAGTGGGGGGGAGAATGAGCAGTTCTTC. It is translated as CASSPLSGGENEQFF.

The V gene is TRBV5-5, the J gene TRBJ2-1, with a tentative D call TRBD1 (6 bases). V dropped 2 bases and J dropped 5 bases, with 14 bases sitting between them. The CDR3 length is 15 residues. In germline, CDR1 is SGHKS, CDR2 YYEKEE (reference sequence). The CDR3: CASSFNGGGDNEQFF. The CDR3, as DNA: TGTGCCAGCAGCTTTAATGGGGGCGGCGACAATGAGCAGTTCTTC. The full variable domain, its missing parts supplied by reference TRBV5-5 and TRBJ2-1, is DAGVTQSPTHLIKTRGQQVTLRCSPISGHKSVSWYQQVLGQGPQFIFQYYEKEERGRGNFPDRFSARQFPNYSSELNVNALLLGDSALYLCASSFNGGGDNEQFFGPGTRLTVL.

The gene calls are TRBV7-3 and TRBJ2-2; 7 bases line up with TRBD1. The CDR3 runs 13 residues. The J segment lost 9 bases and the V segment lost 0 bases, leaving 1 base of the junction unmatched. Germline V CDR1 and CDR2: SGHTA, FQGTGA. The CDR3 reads CASSLTGGRELFF. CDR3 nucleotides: TGTGCCAGCAGCTTAACAGGGGGCCGGGAGCTGTTTTTT. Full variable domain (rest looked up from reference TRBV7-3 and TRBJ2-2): GAGVSQTPSNKVTEKGKYVELRCDPISGHTALYWYRQSLGQGPEFLIYFQGTGAADDSGLPNDRFFAVRPEGSVSTLKIQRTERGDSAVYLCASSLTGGRELFFGEGSRLTVL.

The CDR3 region is CASNRGSRVRDGYTF. CDR3 coding DNA: TGTGCCAGCAACAGGGGGAGCAGGGTAAGGGATGGCTACACCTTC. This chain joins TRBV9 and TRBJ1-2, with TRBD1 matching 8 bases. The CDR3 is 15 residues long. Germline V gene lookup returns CDR1 SGDLS and CDR2 YYNGEE. Trimming cost V 6 bases and J 6 bases; bases outside gene matches: 13. The full variable domain, with the rest looked up from reference TRBV9 and TRBJ1-2, is DSGVTQTPKHLITATGQRVTLRCSPRSGDLSVYWYQQSLDQGLQFLIQYYNGEERAKGNILERFSAQQFPDLHSELNLSSLELGDSALYFCASNRGSRVRDGYTFGSGTRLTVV.

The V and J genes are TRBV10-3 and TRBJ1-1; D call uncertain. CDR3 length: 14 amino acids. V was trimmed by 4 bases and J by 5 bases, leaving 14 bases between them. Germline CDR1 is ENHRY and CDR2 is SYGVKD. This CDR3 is CAISVSGERTEAFF. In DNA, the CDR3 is TGTGCCATCAGTGTATCCGGGGAGCGGACTGAAGCTTTCTTT.

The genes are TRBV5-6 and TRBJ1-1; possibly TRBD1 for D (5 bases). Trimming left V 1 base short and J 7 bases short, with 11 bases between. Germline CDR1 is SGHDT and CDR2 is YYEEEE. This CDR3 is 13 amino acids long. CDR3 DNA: TGTGCCAGCAGCTTGACGGAACAGGATGAAGCTTTCTTT. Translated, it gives CASSLTEQDEAFF.

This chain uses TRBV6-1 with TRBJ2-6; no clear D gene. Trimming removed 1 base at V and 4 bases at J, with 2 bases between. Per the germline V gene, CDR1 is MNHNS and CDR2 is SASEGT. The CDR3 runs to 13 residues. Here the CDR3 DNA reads TGTGCCAGCAGTGAAGAGGGGGCCAACGTCCTGACTTTC. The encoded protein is CASSEEGANVLTF.

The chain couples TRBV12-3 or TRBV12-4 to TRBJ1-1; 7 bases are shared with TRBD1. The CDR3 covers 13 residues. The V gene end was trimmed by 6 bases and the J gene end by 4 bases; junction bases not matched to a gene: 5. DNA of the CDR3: TGTGCCAGCAGAACGACAGGGACCACTGAAGCTTTCTTT. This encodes CASRTTGTTEAFF.

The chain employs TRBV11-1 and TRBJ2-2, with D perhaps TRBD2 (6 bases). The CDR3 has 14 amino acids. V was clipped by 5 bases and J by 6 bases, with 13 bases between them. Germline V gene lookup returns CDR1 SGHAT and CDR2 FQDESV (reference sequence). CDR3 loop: CASSPVWGAGELFF. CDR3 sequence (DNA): TGTGCCAGCAGCCCAGTCTGGGGGGCCGGGGAGCTGTTTTTT. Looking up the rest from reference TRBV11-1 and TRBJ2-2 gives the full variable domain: EAEVAQSPRYKITEKSQAVAFWCDPISGHATLYWYRQILGQGPELLVQFQDESVVDDSQLPKDRFSAERLKGVDSTLKIQPAELGDSAMYLCASSPVWGAGELFFGEGSRLTVL.

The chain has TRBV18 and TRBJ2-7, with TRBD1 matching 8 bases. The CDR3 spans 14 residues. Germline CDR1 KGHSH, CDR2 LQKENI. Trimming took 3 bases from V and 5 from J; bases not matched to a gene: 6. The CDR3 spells CASSPRQGIHEQYF. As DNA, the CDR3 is TGTGCCAGCTCACCGAGACAGGGGATCCACGAGCAGTACTTC.

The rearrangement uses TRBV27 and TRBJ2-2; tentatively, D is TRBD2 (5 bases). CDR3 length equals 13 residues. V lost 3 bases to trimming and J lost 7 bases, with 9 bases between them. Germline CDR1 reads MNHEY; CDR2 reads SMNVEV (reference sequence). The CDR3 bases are TGTGCCAGCAGTTTTCTAACTAGCGGGGAGCTGTTTTTT. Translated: CASSFLTSGELFF.

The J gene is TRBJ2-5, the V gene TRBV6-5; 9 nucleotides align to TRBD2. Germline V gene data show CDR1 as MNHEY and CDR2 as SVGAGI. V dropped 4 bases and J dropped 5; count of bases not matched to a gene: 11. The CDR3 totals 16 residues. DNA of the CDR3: TGTGCCAGCAGTTTTTGGGGCGGGAGGGCGGATGAGACCCAGTACTTC. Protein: CASSFWGGRADETQYF.

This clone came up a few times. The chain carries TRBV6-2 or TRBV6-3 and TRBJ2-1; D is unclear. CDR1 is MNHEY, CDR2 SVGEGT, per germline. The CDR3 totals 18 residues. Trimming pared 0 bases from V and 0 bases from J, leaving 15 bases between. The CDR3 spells CASSYSKVGHSSYNEQFF. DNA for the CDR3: TGTGCCAGCAGTTACTCGAAGGTGGGCCATAGCTCCTACAATGAGCAGTTCTTC.

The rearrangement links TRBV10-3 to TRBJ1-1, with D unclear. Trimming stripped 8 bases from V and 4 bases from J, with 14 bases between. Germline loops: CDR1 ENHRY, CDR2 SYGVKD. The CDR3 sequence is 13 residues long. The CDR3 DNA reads TGTGCCATCGCTGCGGGTGTACCCACTGAAGCTTTCTTT. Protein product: CAIAAGVPTEAFF.

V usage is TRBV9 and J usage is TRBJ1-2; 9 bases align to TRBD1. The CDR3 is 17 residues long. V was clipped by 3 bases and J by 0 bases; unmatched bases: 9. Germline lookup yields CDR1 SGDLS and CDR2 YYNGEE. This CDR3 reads CASSGYTGGLTNYGYTF. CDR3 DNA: TGTGCCAGCAGCGGATACACAGGGGGCCTCACTAACTATGGCTACACCTTC. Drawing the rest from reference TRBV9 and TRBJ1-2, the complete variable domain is DSGVTQTPKHLITATGQRVTLRCSPRSGDLSVYWYQQSLDQGLQFLIQYYNGEERAKGNILERFSAQQFPDLHSELNLSSLELGDSALYFCASSGYTGGLTNYGYTFGSGTRLTVV.

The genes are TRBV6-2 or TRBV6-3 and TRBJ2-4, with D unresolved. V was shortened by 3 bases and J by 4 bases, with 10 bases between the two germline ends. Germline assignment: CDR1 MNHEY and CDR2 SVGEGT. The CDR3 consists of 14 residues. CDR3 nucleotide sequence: TGTGCCAGCAGTTATAATCCAGCAAAAAACATTCAGTACTTC. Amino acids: CASSYNPAKNIQYF.

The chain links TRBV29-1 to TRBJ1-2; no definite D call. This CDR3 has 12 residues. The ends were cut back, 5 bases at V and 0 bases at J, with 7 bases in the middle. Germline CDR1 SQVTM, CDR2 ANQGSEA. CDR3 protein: CSVSGANYGYTF. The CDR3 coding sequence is TGCAGCGTTTCCGGCGCTAACTATGGCTACACCTTC.

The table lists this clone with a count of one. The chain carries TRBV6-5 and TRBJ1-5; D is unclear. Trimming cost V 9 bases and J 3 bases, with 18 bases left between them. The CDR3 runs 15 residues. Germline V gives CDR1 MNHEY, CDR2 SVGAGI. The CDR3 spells CASGVVSSNNQPQHF. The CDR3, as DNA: TGTGCCAGTGGGGTTGTAAGCTCCAACAATCAGCCCCAGCATTTT.

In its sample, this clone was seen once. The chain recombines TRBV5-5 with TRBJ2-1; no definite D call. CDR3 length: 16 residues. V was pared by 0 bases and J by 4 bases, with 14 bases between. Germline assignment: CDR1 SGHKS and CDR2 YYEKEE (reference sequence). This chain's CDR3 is CASSLVLVLGYNEQFF. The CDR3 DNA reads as TGTGCCAGCAGCTTGGTTCTAGTCCTAGGATACAATGAGCAGTTCTTC.

The CDR3 DNA follows: TGTGCCAGCAGTTACCCAGTCGGACAGCACCAAGAGACCCAGTACTTC. This codes for CASSYPVGQHQETQYF. V and J are TRBV6-2 or TRBV6-3 and TRBJ2-5; a possible D gene is TRBD1 (6 bases). V was trimmed by 2 bases and J by 0 bases, leaving 13 bases between them. In germline, CDR1 is MNHEY, CDR2 SVGEGT. This CDR3 has 16 amino acids.